These 5 T cell receptor beta chains came from one sample sequenced in a study of control samples from healthy donors and cancer patients. Some clones are missing from TCRdb's copy, which holds only in-frame ones; the method was immunoSEQ multiplex PCR. The sample gives some 170,000 clones, 90% to 95% of which show up once; approximately 15% is in the top ten. The sequenced material came from PBMCs. These receptors all come from a man in his sixties with colorectal cancer.

Only one count was recorded for this clone. The J gene is TRBJ2-2, the V gene TRBV6-5; weak D call: TRBD2 (5 bases). The germline gives CDR1 MNHEY, CDR2 SVGAGI. V lost 6 bases, J lost 6 bases, and 11 bases lay in between. The CDR3 has 13 amino acids. CDR3 protein: CASRVEGPGELFF. CDR3 bases: TGTGCCAGCAGGGTTGAGGGTCCCGGGGAGCTGTTTTTT.

V gene TRBV5-1 combines with J gene TRBJ2-7; D gene uncertain. This CDR3 spans 14 amino acids. CDR1 is SGHRS, CDR2 YFSETQ, per germline. V was trimmed by 0 bases and J by 0 bases, leaving 7 bases between them. CDR3 nucleotide sequence: TGCGCCAGCAGCTTGGACGGGTACTCCTACGAGCAGTACTTC. Translating gives CASSLDGYSYEQYF.

The gene calls are TRBV9 and TRBJ2-1, with D possibly being TRBD1 or TRBD2 (7 bases each). Between the trimmed V and J ends, which lost 0 bases and 8 bases, there was a span of 18 bases. The CDR3 consists of 16 residues. Germline CDR1 reads SGDLS; CDR2 reads YYNGEE. The CDR3 DNA sequence: TGTGCCAGCAGCGTAGTGGGAGGGGGCTCCTGGGATGAGCAGTTCTTC. This encodes CASSVVGGGSWDEQFF.

The V gene is TRBV7-2, the J gene TRBJ2-5; 7 bases align to TRBD2. V lost 4 bases to trimming and J lost 4 bases; unmatched junction nucleotides: 12. Looked up from germline, CDR1 is SGHTA and CDR2 is FQGNSA. The CDR3 runs to 16 residues. CDR3 DNA: TGTGCCAGCAGCTCCACGGCAGGGAGGGTACGAGAGACCCAGTACTTC. Its translation: CASSSTAGRVRETQYF. Filled out from reference TRBV7-2 and TRBJ2-5, the complete variable domain reads GAGVSQSPSNKVTEKGKDVELRCDPISGHTALYWYRQSLGQGLEFLIYFQGNSAPDKSGLPSDRFSAERTGGSVSTLTIQRTQQEDSAVYLCASSSTAGRVRETQYFGPGTRLLVL.

The rearrangement uses TRBV15 and TRBJ1-4; 11 bases are shared with TRBD1. The V gene end was trimmed by 6 bases and the J gene end by 7 bases; junction bases not matched to a gene: 1. The CDR3 extends over 13 amino acids. Germline assignment: CDR1 LNHNV and CDR2 YYDKDF (reference sequence). The CDR3 DNA reads as TGTGCCACCAGGGGACAGGGGGGTGAAAAACTGTTTTTT. Its translation is CATRGQGGEKLFF.